Described below is a single T cell receptor (beta chain) sequence and its context. Its antigen is unidentified. The record originates from a study of monozygotic twins with inflammatory bowel disease. One blood sample of 2 to 2.5 ml was taken from each donor. Looked up from germline, CDR1 is MDHEN and CDR2 is SYDVKM. This CDR3 contains 14 residues. TCRalpha along with TCRbeta cDNA was subjected to two nested PCRs lasting about 15 and 9 cycles. TCRdb re-called the 5' RACE reads, yielding one record per CDR3 amino acid sequence without DNA. The repertoire table contains 400,000 to 500,000 distinct CDR3 sequences. Broader study findings: The study supported no single strong signal or clonotype linked to IBD. Background noise in patient repertoires may stem from differing immunosuppressive treatments.

This TCR came from a human donor with ulcerative colitis or Crohn's disease, or a healthy co-twin of an affected twin (not recorded which). The sample taken for sequencing was blood. The chain has TRBV28 and TRBJ1-5; the D call from TCRdb, TRBD1, cannot be confirmed without DNA. CDR3 sequence: CASRLDREAQPQHF.